What follows are 12 T cell receptor beta chains derived from one specimen sequenced in a study of OX40 agonist ivuxolimab in advanced cancers. The assay was immunoSEQ multiplex PCR, and TCRdb's table has in-frame clones only and misses some. The data hold 77,000 or so clones, with less than 85% observed a single time. The sequenced sample was CD4+ or CD8+ T cells sorted from blood, obtained in a trial of the OX40 agonist ivuxolimab. These receptors were obtained from an adult with an advanced solid tumor such as melanoma, head and neck, liver or kidney cancer.

The chain couples TRBV18 to TRBJ2-3; the D is unclear. The germline V gene has CDR1 KGHSH and CDR2 LQKENI. Trimming removed 3 bases from V and 4 bases from J, with 8 bases in between. This CDR3 region has 13 residues. The CDR3 spells CASSPQNADTQYF. As DNA, the CDR3 is TGTGCCAGCTCACCCCAGAATGCAGATACGCAGTATTTT.

The genes are TRBV13 and TRBJ1-2, with 7 bases aligning to TRBD1. The trim removed 2 bases at V and 2 bases at J, leaving 5 bases unmatched. CDR3 size: 15 residues. Germline CDR1 PRHDT, CDR2 FYEKMQ (reference sequence). The CDR3, as DNA: TGTGCCAGCAGCTTACATGCAGGGGGGAACTATGGCTACACCTTC. Protein product: CASSLHAGGNYGYTF. Full variable domain (rest looked up from reference TRBV13 and TRBJ1-2): AAGVIQSPRHLIKEKRETATLKCYPIPRHDTVYWYQQGPGQDPQFLISFYEKMQSDKGSIPDRFSAQQFSDYHSELNMSSLELGDSALYFCASSLHAGGNYGYTFGSGTRLTVV.

The rearrangement links TRBV11-3 to TRBJ2-2, with 9 bases matching TRBD2. The CDR3 consists of 16 residues. Germline lookup yields CDR1 SGHNT and CDR2 YENEEA. With 6 bases clipped from V and 6 bases from J, the junction kept 11 bases outside the gene matches. In nucleotides, the CDR3 is TGTGCCAGCAGTAAAGAGGGAGCGGGAGGCCCCGGGGAGCTGTTTTTT. This codes for CASSKEGAGGPGELFF.

This clone is termed medium-sized. The chain links TRBV7-3 to TRBJ1-1, with D tentatively TRBD1 (6 bases). Germline CDR1 reads SGHTA; CDR2 reads FQGTGA. The CDR3 runs to 13 residues. Trimming cost V 7 bases and J 3 bases, with 12 bases left between them. CDR3 residues: CASTKGGDTEAFF. The CDR3 DNA reads TGTGCCAGCACCAAGGGGGGTGACACTGAAGCTTTCTTT.

This clone showed up just once. The chain has TRBV18 and TRBJ1-2; a weak D match, TRBD1 (5 bases). CDR3 length: 14 amino acids. V was clipped by 3 bases and J by 4 bases, with 12 bases between them. Germline values: CDR1 KGHSH, CDR2 LQKENI. DNA for the CDR3: TGTGCCAGCTCACCGCAGGGTGAGGGCTATGGCTACACCTTC. This gives the protein CASSPQGEGYGYTF.

The V and J genes are TRBV6-1 and TRBJ2-7; D might be TRBD2 (5 bases). Germline CDR1 is MNHNS and CDR2 is SASEGT. V was clipped by 11 bases and J by 2 bases, with 13 bases between them. This CDR3 is 12 amino acids long. CDR3 protein: CAASGGTYEQYF. Here the CDR3 DNA reads TGTGCCGCGAGTGGAGGTACCTACGAGCAGTACTTC.

This chain connects TRBV28 to TRBJ2-7; D is tentatively TRBD1 or TRBD2 (6 bases each). There are 14 residues in the CDR3. Germline values: CDR1 MDHEN, CDR2 SYDVKM. V was trimmed by 6 bases and J by 2 bases, leaving 14 bases between them. CDR3 residues: CASSRGTIPYEQYF. CDR3 DNA: TGTGCCAGCAGCCGGGGGACAATTCCCTACGAGCAGTACTTC. The full variable domain, rest sourced from reference TRBV28 and TRBJ2-7, is DVKVTQSSRYLVKRTGEKVFLECVQDMDHENMFWYRQDPGLGLRLIYFSYDVKMKEKGDIPEGYSVSREKKERFSLILESASTNQTSMYLCASSRGTIPYEQYFGPGTRLTVT.

The CDR3 reads CASSQVEGSGEKLFF. DNA for the CDR3: TGCGCCAGCAGCCAAGTTGAGGGCTCCGGTGAAAAACTGTTTTTT. The chain couples TRBV4-3 to TRBJ1-4, with D unclear. V dropped 1 base and J dropped 7 bases, with 13 bases sitting between them. The CDR3 has 15 amino acids. Germline V CDR1 and CDR2: LGHNA, YSLEER.

As to this clone: Additional DNA sequences in this sample encode the identical CDR3. This chain joins TRBV27 and TRBJ2-6, with a weak D call TRBD1 (6 bases). V lost 4 bases, J lost 4 bases, and 11 bases lay in between. The CDR3 sequence is 15 residues long. The germline gives CDR1 MNHEY, CDR2 SMNVEV (reference sequence). This CDR3 is CASSSQGAGANVLTF. The CDR3 DNA sequence: TGTGCCAGCAGTTCACAGGGAGCCGGGGCCAACGTCCTGACTTTC.

The V and J genes are TRBV11-2 and TRBJ2-7; possible D gene TRBD2, 6 bases. Trimming cost V 6 bases and J 7 bases, with 19 bases left between them. This CDR3 has 14 amino acids. Germline-derived CDR1 and CDR2 are SGHAT and FQNNGV. The CDR3 loop is CASSFGAGREEQYF. CDR3 coding DNA: TGTGCCAGCAGTTTCGGGGCAGGGCGGGAAGAGCAGTACTTC.

This clone turned up a few times. J is TRBJ1-6 and V is TRBV30; the D is unclear. The germline gives CDR1 GTSNPN, CDR2 SVGIG (reference sequence). The germline V and J ends were trimmed by 2 bases and 8 bases, with 10 bases remaining between them. The CDR3 loop spans 13 amino acids. CDR3 region: CAWSYDSDSPLHF. As DNA, the CDR3 is TGTGCCTGGAGTTACGACTCAGATTCACCCCTCCACTTT. The full variable domain, completed using reference TRBV30 and TRBJ1-6, is SQTIHQWPATLVQPVGSPLSLECTVEGTSNPNLYWYRQAAGRGLQLLFYSVGIGQISSEVPQNLSASRPQDRQFILSSKKLLLSDSGFYLCAWSYDSDSPLHFGNGTRLTVT.

The V call is TRBV6-5, the J call TRBJ2-5, with TRBD1 identical over 7 bases. Germline V gene data show CDR1 as MNHEY and CDR2 as SVGAGI. The CDR3 has 13 amino acids. J was trimmed by 2 bases and V by 5 bases; bases with no gene match: 2. Here the CDR3 reads CASSRDRQETQYF. The CDR3 coding sequence is TGTGCCAGCAGTAGGGACAGACAAGAGACCCAGTACTTC.